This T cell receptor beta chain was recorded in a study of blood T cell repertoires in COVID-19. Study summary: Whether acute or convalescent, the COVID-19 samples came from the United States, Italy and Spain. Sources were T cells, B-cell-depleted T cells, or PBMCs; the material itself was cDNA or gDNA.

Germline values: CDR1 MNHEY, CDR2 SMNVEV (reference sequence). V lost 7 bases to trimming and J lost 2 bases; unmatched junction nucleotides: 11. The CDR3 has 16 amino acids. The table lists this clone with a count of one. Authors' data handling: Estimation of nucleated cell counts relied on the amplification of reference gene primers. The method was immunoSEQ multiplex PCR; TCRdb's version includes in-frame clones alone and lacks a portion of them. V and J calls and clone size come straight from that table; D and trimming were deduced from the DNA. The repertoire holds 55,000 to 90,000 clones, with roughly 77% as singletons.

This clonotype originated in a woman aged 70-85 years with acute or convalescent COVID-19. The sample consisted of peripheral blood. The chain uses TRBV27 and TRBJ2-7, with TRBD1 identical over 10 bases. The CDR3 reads CASKVVGTGEAYEQYF. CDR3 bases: TGTGCCAGCAAAGTGGTAGGGACAGGGGAGGCCTACGAGCAGTACTTC.